One and the same sample provided the 17 T cell receptor beta chains below, sequenced in a study of shared clonotypes between healthy human individuals. Some clones are missing from TCRdb's copy, which holds only in-frame ones; the method was immunoSEQ multiplex PCR. The sample has roughly 2,500,000 clones, roughly 93% seen once. Source material: naive CD4+ T cells from PBMCs. Subset given: CD45RA+ positively selected. The receptors come from a man between 18 and 35 years old in good health. Some clones in this sample may be carry-over from other donors' samples.

The V call is TRBV5-4, the J call TRBJ2-5, with TRBD2 as a possible D gene (6 bases). From germline, CDR1 is SGHNT and CDR2 YYREEE (reference sequence). V was shortened by 3 bases and J by 2 bases, with 17 bases between the two germline ends. This CDR3 comprises 16 residues. CDR3 loop: CASSSKSSVEQETQYF. Written as DNA, the CDR3 is TGTGCCAGCAGCTCAAAATCTAGCGTAGAACAAGAGACCCAGTACTTC.

The V gene is TRBV29-1, the J gene TRBJ2-1; possibly TRBD2 for D (6 bases). The germline V and J ends were trimmed by 6 bases and 0 bases, with 9 bases remaining between them. CDR1 and CDR2 from the germline V gene are SQVTM and ANQGSEA. The CDR3 consists of 13 residues. CDR3 amino acids: CSVSGYSYNEQFF. The CDR3 coding sequence is TGCAGCGTGAGCGGGTACTCCTACAATGAGCAGTTCTTC.

With regard to this clone: Other nucleotide sequences from this sample produce the same CDR3. Here the CDR3 DNA reads TGCGCCAGCAGCCAAAGTTCTTACAATGAGCAGTTCTTC. Amino acids: CASSQSSYNEQFF. This rearrangement joins TRBV4-3 to TRBJ2-1; no clear D. Trimming removed 2 bases at V and 4 bases at J, with 6 bases between. Germline V gene sequence: CDR1 LGHNA, CDR2 YSLEER. The CDR3 contains 13 residues.

This chain connects TRBV5-6 to TRBJ2-2, with 10 bases that match TRBD2. Germline CDR1 is SGHDT and CDR2 is YYEEEE. The CDR3 contains 15 residues. Germline trimming cut 3 bases from V and 3 bases from J; bases unmatched to any gene: 2. CDR3: CASSWGTSDTGELFF. CDR3 DNA: TGTGCCAGCAGCTGGGGGACTAGCGACACCGGGGAGCTGTTTTTT.

V gene TRBV10-3 combines with J gene TRBJ1-2; D unclear. Per the germline V gene, CDR1 is ENHRY and CDR2 is SYGVKD. The CDR3 loop spans 14 amino acids. With 2 bases removed from V and 6 bases from J, the gap between germline ends came to 13 bases. In DNA form, the CDR3 reads TGTGCCATCAGTGAGGACGGGAATAGGGATGGCTACACCTTC. Translated, it gives CAISEDGNRDGYTF.

The CDR3 reads CASSQGQMNTEAFF. The CDR3 region has the DNA TGCGCCAGCAGCCAAGGACAAATGAACACTGAAGCTTTCTTT. The chain uses TRBV5-1 and TRBJ1-1, with a tentative D call TRBD1 (5 bases). This CDR3 spans 14 amino acids. Germline V CDR1 and CDR2: SGHRS, YFSETQ. V lost 4 bases, J lost 0 bases, and 10 bases lay in between.

The V gene is TRBV28, the J gene TRBJ1-2, with D possibly TRBD1 on 5 matching bases. The V gene lost 2 bases and the J gene lost 6 bases, with 22 bases spanning the gap. The CDR3 spans 17 residues. In germline, CDR1 is MDHEN, CDR2 SYDVKM. The CDR3 spells CASSLVRDPPAVDGYTF. CDR3 DNA sequence: TGTGCCAGCAGTTTAGTCCGGGACCCCCCGGCGGTAGATGGCTACACCTTC.

The sample holds one count of this clone. The gene calls are TRBV18 and TRBJ1-1; 7 positions match TRBD1. In germline, CDR1 is KGHSH, CDR2 LQKENI. V was pared by 10 bases and J by 1 base, with 15 bases of the junction left unmatched. The CDR3 covers 16 residues. The CDR3 sequence: CANSPYPGTENTEAFF. CDR3 in DNA: TGTGCCAACTCTCCGTACCCCGGGACAGAGAACACTGAAGCTTTCTTT.

The V call is TRBV6-1, the J call TRBJ1-1; TRBD1 matches 10 bases. Trimming cost V 3 bases and J 0 bases; bases outside gene matches: 7. Germline V lookup: CDR1 MNHNS, CDR2 SASEGT. CDR3 length equals 17 residues. CDR3 sequence (DNA): TGTGCCAGCAGTGAGAGACTGACAGGGGGCGTGAACACTGAAGCTTTCTTT. Translated, it gives CASSERLTGGVNTEAFF.

V usage is TRBV5-4 and J usage is TRBJ2-1; D uncertain. Germline V gives CDR1 SGHNT, CDR2 YYREEE (reference sequence). V lost 6 bases, J lost 9 bases, and 16 bases lay in between. The CDR3 runs to 13 residues. CDR3 loop: CASTSLGTGEQFF. DNA for the CDR3: TGTGCCAGCACCTCCCTAGGCACGGGTGAGCAGTTCTTC.

This chain joins TRBV5-4 and TRBJ1-1, with D unresolved. Germline CDR1 is SGHNT and CDR2 is YYREEE (reference sequence). With 4 bases removed from V and 1 base from J, the gap between germline ends came to 17 bases. This CDR3 is 16 amino acids long. The CDR3 region is CASSAFSGRRNTEAFF. Here the CDR3 DNA reads TGTGCCAGCAGCGCATTTTCCGGCAGGAGGAACACTGAAGCTTTCTTT. The whole variable domain, remainder taken from reference TRBV5-4 and TRBJ1-1, is ETGVTQSPTHLIKTRGQQVTLRCSSQSGHNTVSWYQQALGQGPQFIFQYYREEENGRGNFPPRFSGLQFPNYSSELNVNALELDDSALYLCASSAFSGRRNTEAFFGQGTRLTVV.

This chain connects TRBV9 to TRBJ2-2; D may be TRBD1 or TRBD2 (5 bases each). This CDR3 region has 16 residues. The germline gives CDR1 SGDLS, CDR2 YYNGEE. V lost 5 bases, J lost 1 base, and 15 bases lay in between. CDR3 bases: TGTGCCAGCAGTCAGAGGGGAGACGGGAACACCGGGGAGCTGTTTTTT. Translation gives CASSQRGDGNTGELFF.

V is TRBV7-3 and J is TRBJ1-1; D gene ambiguous. The V end lost 7 bases, the J end lost 0 bases, and 9 bases lay between the germline ends. The CDR3 has 13 residues. Germline values: CDR1 SGHTA, CDR2 FQGTGA. CDR3 nucleotide sequence: TGTGCCAGCAAGGTCGGCCTGAACACTGAAGCTTTCTTT. This codes for CASKVGLNTEAFF.

The V and J genes are TRBV5-1 and TRBJ2-2, with 8 bases aligning to TRBD1. V was clipped by 6 bases and J by 5 bases; unmatched bases: 9. Germline CDR1 and CDR2: SGHRS and YFSETQ. The CDR3 totals 15 residues. CDR3 bases: TGCGCCAGCAATCGGGACAGGACGGGGACCGGGGAGCTGTTTTTT. Translated, it gives CASNRDRTGTGELFF.

This chain joins TRBV11-2 and TRBJ2-5; TRBD2 matches 11 bases. V shed 6 bases and J 7 bases; nucleotides not matched to a gene: 16. Germline V gene sequence: CDR1 SGHAT, CDR2 FQNNGV. The CDR3 is 17 residues long. The CDR3 DNA reads TGTGCCAGCAGTCGGCTAGCGGGAGGTCGGGCAGGGTGGACCCAGTACTTC. The encoded protein is CASSRLAGGRAGWTQYF.

This rearrangement joins TRBV7-9 to TRBJ1-1; maybe TRBD1 (6 bases). Trimming shortened V by 8 bases and J by 6 bases, and 16 bases separated the two germline ends. Germline V gene sequence: CDR1 SEHNR, CDR2 FQNEAQ (reference sequence). This CDR3 has 13 amino acids. CDR3 in DNA: TGTGCCAGCGGCTATAGGACAGACGCTGAAGCTTTCTTT. Encoded protein: CASGYRTDAEAFF.

In the case of this clone: The same CDR3 is also encoded by other DNA sequences in this sample. The chain carries TRBV9 and TRBJ2-1, with D perhaps TRBD1 (6 bases). V lost 0 bases and J lost 7, with 11 bases in between. This CDR3 has 14 amino acids. In germline, CDR1 is SGDLS, CDR2 YYNGEE. The DNA for the CDR3 is TGTGCCAGCAGCGTAGCTACAAGGGGGAATGAGCAGTTCTTC. Its protein product is CASSVATRGNEQFF.